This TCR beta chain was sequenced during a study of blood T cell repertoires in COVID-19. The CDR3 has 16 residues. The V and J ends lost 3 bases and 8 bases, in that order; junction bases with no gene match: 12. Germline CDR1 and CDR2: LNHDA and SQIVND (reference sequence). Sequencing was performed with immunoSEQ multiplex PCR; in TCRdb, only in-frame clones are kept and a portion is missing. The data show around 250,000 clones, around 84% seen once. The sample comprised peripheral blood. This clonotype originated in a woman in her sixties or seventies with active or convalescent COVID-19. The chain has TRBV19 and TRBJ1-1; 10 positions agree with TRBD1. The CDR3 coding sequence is TGTGCCAGTAGTATCACCACCGGGACAGGGGCGGTCGAAGCTTTCTTT. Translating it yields CASSITTGTGAVEAFF.